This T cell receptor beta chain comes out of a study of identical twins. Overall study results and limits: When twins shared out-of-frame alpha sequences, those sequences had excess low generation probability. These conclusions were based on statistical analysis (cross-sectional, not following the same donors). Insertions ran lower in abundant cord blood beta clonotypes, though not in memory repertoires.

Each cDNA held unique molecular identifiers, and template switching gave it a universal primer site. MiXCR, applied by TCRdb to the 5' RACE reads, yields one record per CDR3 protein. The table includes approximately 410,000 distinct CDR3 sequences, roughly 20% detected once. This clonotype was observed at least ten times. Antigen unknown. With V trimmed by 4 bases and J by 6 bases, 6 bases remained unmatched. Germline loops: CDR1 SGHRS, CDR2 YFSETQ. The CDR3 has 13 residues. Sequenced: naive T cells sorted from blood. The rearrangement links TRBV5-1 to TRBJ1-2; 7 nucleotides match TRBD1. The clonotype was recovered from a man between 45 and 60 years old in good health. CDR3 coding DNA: TGCGCCAGCAGCCTAGGGGGCTCCGATGGCTACACCTTC. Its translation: CASSLGGSDGYTF.